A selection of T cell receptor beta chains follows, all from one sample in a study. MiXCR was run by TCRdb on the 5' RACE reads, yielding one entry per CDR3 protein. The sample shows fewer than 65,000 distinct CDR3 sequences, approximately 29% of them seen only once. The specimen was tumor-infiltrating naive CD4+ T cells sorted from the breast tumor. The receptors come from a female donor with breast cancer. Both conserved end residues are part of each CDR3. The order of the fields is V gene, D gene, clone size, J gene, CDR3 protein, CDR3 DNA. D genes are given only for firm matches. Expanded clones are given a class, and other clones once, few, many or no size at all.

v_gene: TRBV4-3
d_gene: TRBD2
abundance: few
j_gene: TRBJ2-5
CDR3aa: CASSKTSGQETQYF
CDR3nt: TGCGCCAGCAGCAAGACTAGCGGCCAAGAGACCCAGTACTTC

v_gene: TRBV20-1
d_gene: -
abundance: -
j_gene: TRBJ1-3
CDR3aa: CSAPDSSGNTIYF
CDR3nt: TGCAGTGCTCCAGACAGCTCTGGAAACACCATATATTTT

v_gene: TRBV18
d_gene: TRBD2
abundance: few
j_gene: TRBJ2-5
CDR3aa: CASSPWRSSGFSAVETQYF
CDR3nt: TGTGCCAGCTCACCTTGGAGGTCTAGCGGTTTTTCTGCGGTGGAGACCCAGTACTTC

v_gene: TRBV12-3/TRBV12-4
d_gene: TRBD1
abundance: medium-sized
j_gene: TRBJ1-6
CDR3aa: CASSGLTGARSPLHF
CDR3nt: TGTGCCAGCAGCGGGCTGACAGGGGCGCGTTCACCCCTCCACTTT

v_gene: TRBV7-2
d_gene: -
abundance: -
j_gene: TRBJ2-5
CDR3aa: CASSSSRAGALETQYF
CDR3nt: TGTGCCAGCAGCTCATCGCGGGCAGGGGCCCTGGAGACCCAGTACTTC

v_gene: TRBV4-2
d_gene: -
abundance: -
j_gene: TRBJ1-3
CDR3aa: CASSQEGRTDGNTIYF
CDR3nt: TGTGCCAGCAGCCAAGAGGGCAGAACGGACGGAAACACCATATATTTT

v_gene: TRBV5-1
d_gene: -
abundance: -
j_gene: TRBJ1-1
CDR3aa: CASSWGTDNTEAFF
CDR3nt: TGCGCCAGCAGCTGGGGGACTGACAACACTGAAGCTTTCTTT

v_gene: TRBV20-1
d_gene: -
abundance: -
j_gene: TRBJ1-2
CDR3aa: CSASFWMGYTF
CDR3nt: TGCAGTGCTAGCTTCTGGATGGGCTACACCTTC

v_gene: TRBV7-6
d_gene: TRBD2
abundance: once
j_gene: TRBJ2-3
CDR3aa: CASSPYPNPAGEREDTQYF
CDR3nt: TGTGCCAGCAGCCCGTACCCCAACCCAGCGGGAGAGCGTGAAGATACGCAGTATTTT

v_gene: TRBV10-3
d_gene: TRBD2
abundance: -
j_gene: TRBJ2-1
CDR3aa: CAAFSGGANNEQFF
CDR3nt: TGTGCCGCCTTTAGCGGGGGGGCCAATAATGAGCAGTTCTTC

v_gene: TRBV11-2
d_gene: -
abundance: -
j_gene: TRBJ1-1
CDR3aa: CASSLGRVAGRGKAFF
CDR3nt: TGTGCCAGCAGCTTAGGTCGGGTGGCCGGCCGCGGGAAAGCTTTCTTT

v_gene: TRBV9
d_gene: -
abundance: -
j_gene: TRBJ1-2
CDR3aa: CASSAGDGAGGYTF
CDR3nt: TGTGCCAGCAGCGCCGGGGACGGCGCGGGAGGCTACACCTTC

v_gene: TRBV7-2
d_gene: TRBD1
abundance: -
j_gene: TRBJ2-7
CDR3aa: CASSSLRGSYEQYF
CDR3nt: TGTGCCAGCAGCTCTCTCAGGGGGAGCTACGAGCAGTACTTC

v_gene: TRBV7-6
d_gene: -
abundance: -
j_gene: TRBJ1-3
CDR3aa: CASSLSAYSGNTIYF
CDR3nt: TGTGCCAGCAGCTTATCCGCGTACTCTGGAAACACCATATATTTT

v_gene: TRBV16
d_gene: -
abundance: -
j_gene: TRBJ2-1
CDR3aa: CASSQSQGSQFF
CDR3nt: TGTGCCAGCAGCCAATCTCAGGGGTCGCAGTTCTTC

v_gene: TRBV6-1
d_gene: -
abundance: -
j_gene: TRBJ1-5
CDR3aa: CASSEIPNQPQHF
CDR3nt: TGTGCCAGCAGTGAAATACCCAATCAGCCCCAGCATTTT

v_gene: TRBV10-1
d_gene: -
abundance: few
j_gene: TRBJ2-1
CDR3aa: CASSEKVSSYNEQFF
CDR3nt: TGCGCCAGCAGTGAGAAGGTTAGCTCCTACAATGAGCAGTTCTTC

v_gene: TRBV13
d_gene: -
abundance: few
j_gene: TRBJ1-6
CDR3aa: CASSSRGDGINSPLHF
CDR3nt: TGTGCCAGCAGCTCGAGGGGAGACGGGATTAATTCACCCCTCCACTTT

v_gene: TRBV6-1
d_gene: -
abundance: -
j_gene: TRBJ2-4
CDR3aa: CASSGWEEGKNIQYF
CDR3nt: TGTGCCAGCAGTGGGTGGGAGGAAGGCAAAAACATTCAGTACTTC

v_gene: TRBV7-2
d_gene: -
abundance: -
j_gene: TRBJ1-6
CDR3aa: CASSLGLGRLISYNSPLHF
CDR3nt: TGTGCCAGCAGCTTAGGGCTAGGGCGGCTGATATCCTATAATTCACCCCTCCACTTT

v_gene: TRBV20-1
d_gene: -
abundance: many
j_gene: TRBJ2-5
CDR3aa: CSARDSRRGPQETQYF
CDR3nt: TGCAGTGCTAGAGACAGTCGGAGGGGGCCTCAAGAGACCCAGTACTTC

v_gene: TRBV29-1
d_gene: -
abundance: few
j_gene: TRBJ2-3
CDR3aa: CSGRTDTQYF
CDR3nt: TGCAGCGGACGCACAGATACGCAGTATTTT

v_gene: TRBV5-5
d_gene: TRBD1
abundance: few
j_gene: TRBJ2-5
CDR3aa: CASSFVQGERTQYF
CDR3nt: TGTGCCAGCAGCTTCGTACAGGGGGAAAGGACCCAGTACTTC

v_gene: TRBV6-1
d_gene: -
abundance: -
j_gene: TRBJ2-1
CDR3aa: CASSEIHSYNEQFF
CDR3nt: TGTGCCAGCAGTGAAATTCACAGCTACAATGAGCAGTTCTTC

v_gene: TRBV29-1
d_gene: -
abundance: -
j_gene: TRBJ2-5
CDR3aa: CSVGPPQETQYF
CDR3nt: TGCAGCGTTGGACCACCCCAAGAGACCCAGTACTTC

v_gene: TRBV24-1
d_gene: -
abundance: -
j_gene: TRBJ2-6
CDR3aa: CATSGGLYSGANVLTF
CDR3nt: TGTGCCACCAGTGGTGGACTGTACTCTGGGGCCAACGTCCTGACTTTC

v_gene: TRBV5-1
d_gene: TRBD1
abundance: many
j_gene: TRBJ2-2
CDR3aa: CASSLAGTDTGELFF
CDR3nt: TGCGCCAGCAGCTTGGCGGGGACAGACACCGGGGAGCTGTTTTTT

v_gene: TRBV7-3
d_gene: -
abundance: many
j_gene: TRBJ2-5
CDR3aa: CASSLKAGTGGETQYF
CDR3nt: TGTGCCAGCAGCTTAAAGGCGGGAACCGGGGGAGAGACCCAGTACTTC

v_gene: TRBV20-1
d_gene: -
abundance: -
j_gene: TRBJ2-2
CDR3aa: CSARENTGELFF
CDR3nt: TGCAGTGCACGTGAGAACACCGGGGAGCTGTTTTTT

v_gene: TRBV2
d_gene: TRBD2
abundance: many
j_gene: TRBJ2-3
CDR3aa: CASKGTSGNTQYF
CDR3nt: TGTGCCAGCAAAGGGACTAGCGGGAACACGCAGTATTTT

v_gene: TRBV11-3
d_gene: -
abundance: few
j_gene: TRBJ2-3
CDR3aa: CASSLGGSGSYTQYF
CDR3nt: TGTGCCAGCAGCTTAGGAGGGAGTGGATCTTATACGCAGTATTTT

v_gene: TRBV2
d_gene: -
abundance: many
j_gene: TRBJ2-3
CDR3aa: CASRRTTNTDTQYF
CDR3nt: TGTGCCAGCAGGAGAACTACCAACACAGATACGCAGTATTTT

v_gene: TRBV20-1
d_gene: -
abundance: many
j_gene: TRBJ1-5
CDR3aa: CSADPGGGGFQPQHF
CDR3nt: TGCAGTGCCGACCCTGGGGGCGGGGGGTTTCAGCCCCAGCATTTT

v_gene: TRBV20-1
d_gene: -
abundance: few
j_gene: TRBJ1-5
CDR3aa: CSASMGRAQPQHF
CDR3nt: TGCAGTGCTAGTATGGGCCGGGCTCAGCCCCAGCATTTT

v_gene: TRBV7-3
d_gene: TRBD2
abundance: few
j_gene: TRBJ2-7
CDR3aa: CAGSLVAGGQDEQYF
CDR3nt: TGTGCCGGCAGCTTAGTAGCGGGGGGGCAGGACGAGCAGTACTTC

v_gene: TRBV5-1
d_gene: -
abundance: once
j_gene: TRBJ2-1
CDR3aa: CASSLAVAGEQFF
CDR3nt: TGCGCCAGCAGCTTGGCCGTGGCTGGCGAGCAGTTCTTC

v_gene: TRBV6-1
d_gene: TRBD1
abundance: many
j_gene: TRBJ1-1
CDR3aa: CASRGDRGRGTEAFF
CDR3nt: TGTGCCAGCAGGGGGGACAGGGGACGAGGCACTGAAGCTTTCTTT

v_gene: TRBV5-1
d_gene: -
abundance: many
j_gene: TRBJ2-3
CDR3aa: CASSPGQGPDTQYF
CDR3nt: TGCGCCAGCAGCCCCGGGCAAGGGCCAGATACGCAGTATTTT

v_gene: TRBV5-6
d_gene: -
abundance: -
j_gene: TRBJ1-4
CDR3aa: CASSFAEGEKLFF
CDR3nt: TGTGCCAGCAGCTTCGCAGAAGGGGAAAAACTGTTTTTT

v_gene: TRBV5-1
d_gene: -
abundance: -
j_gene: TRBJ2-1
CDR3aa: CASSFSGTGHNEQFF
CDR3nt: TGCGCCAGCAGCTTTTCCGGGACGGGACACAATGAGCAGTTCTTC

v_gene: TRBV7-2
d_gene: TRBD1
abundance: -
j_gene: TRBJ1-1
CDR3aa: CASSTGTGRVEAFF
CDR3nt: TGTGCCAGCAGCACGGGGACAGGGAGGGTAGAAGCTTTCTTT

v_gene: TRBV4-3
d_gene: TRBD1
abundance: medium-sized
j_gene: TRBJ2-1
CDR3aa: CASSRGQGYEQFF
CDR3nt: TGCGCCAGCAGCCGAGGACAGGGCTATGAGCAGTTCTTC

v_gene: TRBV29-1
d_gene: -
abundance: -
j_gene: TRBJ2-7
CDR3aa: CSVGGTRYEQYF
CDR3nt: TGCAGCGTTGGAGGGACACGGTACGAGCAGTACTTC

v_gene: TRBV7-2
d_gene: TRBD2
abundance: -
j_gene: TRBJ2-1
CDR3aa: CASTGYGTSGSFEQSF
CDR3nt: TGTGCCAGCACCGGGTACGGGACTAGCGGGAGTTTTGAGCAGTCCTTC

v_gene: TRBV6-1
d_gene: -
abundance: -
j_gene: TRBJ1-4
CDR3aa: CASRDYPQGTDEKLFF
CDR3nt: TGTGCCAGCAGAGATTACCCACAGGGCACGGACGAAAAACTGTTTTTT

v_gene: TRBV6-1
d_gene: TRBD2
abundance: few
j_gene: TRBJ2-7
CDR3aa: CASSERTSGSYEQYF
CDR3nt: TGTGCCAGCAGTGAAAGGACTAGCGGGTCCTACGAGCAGTACTTC